This T cell receptor beta chain was sequenced in a study of T cells in Graves' hyperthyroidism and ophthalmopathy. Study summary: Once the initial diagnosis was made, peripheral blood was obtained before any treatment.

In patients aged 18 to 65, hyperthyroidism was newly diagnosed, with duration under 2 months. Germline V gene lookup returns CDR1 KGHSH and CDR2 LQKENI. J was trimmed by 8 bases and V by 3 bases; bases with no gene match: 10. This CDR3 is 16 amino acids long. RNA transcripts gave rise to amplified TCR beta CDR3 regions. A first-round RT-PCR of the TCR CDR3 used the HTBI primer set. TCRdb ran MiXCR on the multiplex PCR reads and lists one entry per CDR3 protein. The sample lists 550,000 to 650,000 distinct CDR3 sequences, around 15% seen once, with roughly 14% in the top ten. The clonotype was recovered from a middle-aged woman with Graves' hyperthyroidism. The sequenced sample was blood. V and J are TRBV18 and TRBJ1-4; 9 bases fit TRBD1. CDR3 coding DNA: TGTGCCAGCTCACCCTTTACGGGACAGGGAGAAGAAAAACTGTTTTTT. Translation gives CASSPFTGQGEEKLFF.